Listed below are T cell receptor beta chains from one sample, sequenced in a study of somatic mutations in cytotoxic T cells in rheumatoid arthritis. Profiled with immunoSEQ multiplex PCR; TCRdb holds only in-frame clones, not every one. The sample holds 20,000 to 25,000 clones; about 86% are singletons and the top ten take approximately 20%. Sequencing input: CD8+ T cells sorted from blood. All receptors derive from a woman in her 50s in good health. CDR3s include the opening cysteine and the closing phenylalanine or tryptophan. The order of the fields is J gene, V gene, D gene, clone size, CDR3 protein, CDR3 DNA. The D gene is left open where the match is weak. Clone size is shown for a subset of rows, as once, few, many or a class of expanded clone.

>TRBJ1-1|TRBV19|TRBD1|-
CASSATGGWGNTEAFF
TGTGCCAGTAGTGCCACAGGGGGATGGGGGAACACTGAAGCTTTCTTT
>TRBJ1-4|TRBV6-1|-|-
CASSESAEPEKLFF
TGTGCCAGCAGTGAATCGGCAGAACCTGAAAAACTGTTTTTT
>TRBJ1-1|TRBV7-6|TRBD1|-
CASSLGTGILNTEAFF
TGTGCCAGCAGCTTAGGGACAGGGATCTTGAACACTGAAGCTTTCTTT
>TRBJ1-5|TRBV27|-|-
CASSLYQGYITQHF
TGTGCCAGCAGTTTATATCAGGGGTACATAACCCAGCATTTT
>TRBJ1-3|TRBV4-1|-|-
CASSPGTGNTIYF
TGCGCCAGCAGCCCAGGGACTGGAAACACCATATATTTT
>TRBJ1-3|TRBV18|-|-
CASSLFSGGTVHSGNTIYF
TGTGCCAGCTCACTCTTCTCGGGAGGGACGGTACACTCTGGAAACACCATATATTTT
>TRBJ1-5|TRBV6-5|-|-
CASGQGYQPQHF
TGTGCCAGCGGTCAGGGGTATCAGCCCCAGCATTTT
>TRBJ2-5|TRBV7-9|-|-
CASSAPEALHRETQYF
TGTGCCAGCAGTGCGCCGGAGGCCCTACATCGGGAGACCCAGTACTTC
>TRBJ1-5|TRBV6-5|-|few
CASSHRENQPQHF
TGTGCCAGCAGCCATAGGGAAAATCAGCCCCAGCATTTT
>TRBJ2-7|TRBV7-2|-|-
CASSSAIGGAYEQYF
TGTGCCAGCAGCTCCGCCATTGGAGGTGCCTACGAGCAGTACTTC
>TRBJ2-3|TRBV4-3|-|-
CASSQERLGHTDTQYF
TGCGCCAGCAGCCAAGAAAGATTAGGCCACACAGATACGCAGTATTTT
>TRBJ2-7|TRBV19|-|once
CASSIENSNEQYF
TGTGCCAGTAGTATAGAAAACTCAAACGAGCAGTACTTC
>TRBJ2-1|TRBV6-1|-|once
CASSVRGGYNEQFF
TGTGCCAGCAGTGTCAGGGGTGGCTACAATGAGCAGTTCTTC
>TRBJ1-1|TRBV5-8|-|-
CASRYTASVTEAFF
TGTGCCAGCAGGTATACAGCGTCGGTCACTGAAGCTTTCTTT
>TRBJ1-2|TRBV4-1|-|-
CASSQNRANYGYTF
TGCGCCAGCAGCCAAAACAGGGCGAACTATGGCTACACCTTC
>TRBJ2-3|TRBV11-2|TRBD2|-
CASNSNEKRERQYF
TGTGCCAGCAACTCTAATGAAAAGCGGGAGCGGCAGTATTTT
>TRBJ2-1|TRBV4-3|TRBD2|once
CASSPLAGVTSSYNEQFF
TGCGCCAGCAGCCCTCTAGCGGGGGTCACCTCCTCCTACAATGAGCAGTTCTTC
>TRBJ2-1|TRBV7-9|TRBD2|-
CASSPLAGDYNEQFF
TGTGCCAGCAGCCCCCTAGCGGGGGACTACAATGAGCAGTTCTTC
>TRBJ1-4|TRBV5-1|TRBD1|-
CASSGSTGEYEKLFF
TGCGCCAGCAGCGGTTCGACAGGGGAGTATGAAAAACTGTTTTTT
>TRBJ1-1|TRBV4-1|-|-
CASSQEPGVHTEAFF
TGCGCCAGCAGCCAAGAGCCTGGGGTCCACACTGAAGCTTTCTTT
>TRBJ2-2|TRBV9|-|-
CASSESGTPGELFF
TGTGCCAGCAGCGAGAGCGGCACCCCGGGGGAGCTGTTTTTT
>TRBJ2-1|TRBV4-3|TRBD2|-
CASSQDPSGGANEQFF
TGCGCCAGCAGCCAAGACCCTAGCGGGGGGGCCAATGAGCAGTTCTTC
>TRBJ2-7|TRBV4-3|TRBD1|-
CASSQGRQGYEQYF
TGCGCCAGCAGCCAAGGGCGACAGGGATACGAGCAGTACTTC
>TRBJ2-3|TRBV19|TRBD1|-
CASQGQGDADTQYF
TGTGCCAGTCAGGGACAGGGGGACGCAGATACGCAGTATTTT
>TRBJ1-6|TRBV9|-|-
CASSGGASNSPLHF
TGTGCCAGCAGTGGGGGGGCATCCAATTCACCCCTCCACTTT
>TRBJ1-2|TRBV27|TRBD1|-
CASRGGGGYGYTF
TGTGCCAGCAGAGGGGGCGGGGGCTATGGCTACACCTTC
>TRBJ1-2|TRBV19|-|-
CASTPWTNYGYTF
TGTGCCAGTACCCCGTGGACAAACTATGGCTACACCTTC
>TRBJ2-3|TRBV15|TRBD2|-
CATSGSGGPTDTQYF
TGTGCCACCAGCGGTAGCGGGGGGCCCACAGATACGCAGTATTTT
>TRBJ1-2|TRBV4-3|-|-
CASSQDGGRENNYGYTF
TGCGCCAGCAGCCAAGATGGTGGCAGGGAGAATAACTATGGCTACACCTTC
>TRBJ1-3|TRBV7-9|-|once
CASSPASDRGNTIYF
TGTGCCAGCAGCCCAGCTTCGGACAGAGGAAACACCATATATTTT
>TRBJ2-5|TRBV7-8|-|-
CASSLRGGETQYF
TGTGCCAGCAGCTTGAGGGGGGGAGAGACCCAGTACTTC
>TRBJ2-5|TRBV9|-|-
CASSVESRAARETQYF
TGTGCCAGCAGCGTAGAAAGCAGGGCTGCTCGGGAGACCCAGTACTTC
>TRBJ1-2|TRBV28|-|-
CASSTIGITRGYTF
TGTGCCAGCAGTACGATCGGGATCACTAGGGGCTACACCTTC
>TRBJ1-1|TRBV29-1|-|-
CSVVGGQNTEAFF
TGCAGCGTTGTAGGAGGACAGAACACTGAAGCTTTCTTT
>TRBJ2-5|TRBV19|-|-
CASSPTQGWGQETQYF
TGTGCCAGTAGTCCGACCCAGGGGTGGGGCCAAGAGACCCAGTACTTC
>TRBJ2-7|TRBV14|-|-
CASSLKRAYEQYF
TGTGCCAGCAGCCTCAAAAGGGCCTACGAGCAGTACTTC
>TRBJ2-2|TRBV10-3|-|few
CAITGDGGELFF
TGTGCCATCACGGGGGATGGCGGGGAGCTGTTTTTT
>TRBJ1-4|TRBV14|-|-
CASSPWFGDGDEKLFF
TGTGCCAGCAGCCCTTGGTTCGGGGATGGCGATGAAAAACTGTTTTTT
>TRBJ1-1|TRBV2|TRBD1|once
CAILWTGRATEAFF
TGTGCCATACTTTGGACAGGGAGGGCGACTGAAGCTTTCTTT
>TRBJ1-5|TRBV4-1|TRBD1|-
CASSQADRVDQPQHF
TGCGCCAGCAGCCAAGCGGACAGGGTAGATCAGCCCCAGCATTTT
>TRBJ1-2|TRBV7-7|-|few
CASSYRQENYGYTF
TGTGCCAGCAGTTACAGGCAGGAAAACTATGGCTACACCTTC
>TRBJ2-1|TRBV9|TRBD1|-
CASSVVGLGSGGNNEQFF
TGTGCCAGCAGCGTAGTGGGTTTGGGGTCAGGGGGTAACAATGAGCAGTTCTTC
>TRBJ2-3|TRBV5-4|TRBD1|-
CASSAGQGTQYF
TGTGCCAGCAGCGCCGGACAGGGGACGCAGTATTTT
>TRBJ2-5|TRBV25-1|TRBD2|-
CASSGPPQSGGAQETQYF
TGTGCCAGCAGTGGGCCCCCTCAAAGCGGGGGGGCCCAAGAGACCCAGTACTTC
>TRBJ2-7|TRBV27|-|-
CASSFKGTPQKPEQYF
TGTGCCAGCAGTTTTAAAGGGACCCCCCAAAAACCCGAGCAGTACTTC
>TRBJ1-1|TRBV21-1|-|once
CASSSPGNTRAFF
TGTGCCAGCAGTTCCCCAGGGAACACAAGAGCTTTCTTT
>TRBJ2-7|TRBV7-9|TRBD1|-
CASSPGTGGAYEQYF
TGTGCCAGCAGCCCGGGGACAGGGGGCGCATACGAGCAGTACTTC
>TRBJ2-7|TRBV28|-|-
CASSLYGSYEQYF
TGTGCCAGCAGTTTATACGGCTCCTACGAGCAGTACTTC
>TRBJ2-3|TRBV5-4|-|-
CASSPSGGVDTQYF
TGTGCCAGCAGCCCTTCGGGGGGCGTGGATACGCAGTATTTT
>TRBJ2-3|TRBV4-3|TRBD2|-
CASSQDRGVRTDTQYF
TGCGCCAGCAGCCAAGACCGGGGGGTCCGCACAGATACGCAGTATTTT
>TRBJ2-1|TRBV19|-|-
CASSSSGPNYNEQFF
TGTGCCAGTAGTAGCAGCGGGCCAAACTACAATGAGCAGTTCTTC
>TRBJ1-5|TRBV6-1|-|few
CASLLNSNQPQHF
TGTGCCAGCCTCCTCAATAGCAATCAGCCCCAGCATTTT
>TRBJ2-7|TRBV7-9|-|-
CASSPPVIHLGYEQYF
TGTGCCAGCAGCCCGCCAGTCATTCATTTGGGGTACGAGCAGTACTTC
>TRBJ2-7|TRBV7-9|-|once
CASSLAGHPSSYEQYF
TGTGCCAGCAGCTTAGCTGGCCATCCAAGCTCCTACGAGCAGTACTTC